The 5 T cell receptor beta chains reported below all come from one sample, sequenced in a study of blood T cell repertoires in COVID-19. TCRdb's copy holds only in-frame clones and misses some; the assay was immunoSEQ multiplex PCR. The sample includes over 80,000 clones, about 86% of them seen just once. Sequenced sample: peripheral blood. The receptor source for this set is a woman between 55 and 75 years old with acute or convalescent COVID-19.

This chain joins TRBV24-1 and TRBJ2-7; TRBD2 is a possible D gene (6 bases). V was trimmed by 2 bases and J by 5 bases, leaving 12 bases between them. There are 14 residues in the CDR3. Per the germline V gene, CDR1 is KGHDR and CDR2 is SFDVKD. The CDR3 reads CATSDSSRRDEQYF. CDR3 DNA sequence: TGTGCCACCAGTGATTCCTCCAGGAGGGACGAGCAGTACTTC.

This chain uses TRBV7-8 with TRBJ1-2; a possible D gene is TRBD1 (5 bases). The CDR3 is 12 residues long. Germline V gene lookup returns CDR1 SGHVS and CDR2 FQNEAQ. Trimming removed 1 base at V and 6 bases at J, with 6 bases between. The CDR3 spells CASSLVGDGYTF. In nucleotides, the CDR3 is TGTGCCAGCAGCTTAGTAGGGGATGGCTACACCTTC.

CDR3 bases: TGTGCCAGCAGTCCCCGGACAGGGGCGGGGGAGCAGTACTTC. Translating it yields CASSPRTGAGEQYF. The rearrangement joins TRBV6-6 to TRBJ2-7; TRBD1 agrees at 9 bases. With 5 bases clipped from V and 7 bases from J, the junction kept 9 bases outside the gene matches. Germline V CDR1 and CDR2: MNHNY, SVGAGI (reference sequence). The CDR3 runs to 14 residues.

The chain combines TRBV11-1 with TRBJ1-1; 7 bases are a match to TRBD1. CDR1 is SGHAT, CDR2 FQDESV, per germline (reference sequence). CDR3 length: 15 residues. The ends lost 5 bases at V and 4 bases at J; junction bases unmatched: 10. CDR3: CASSPSGQAVTEAFF. For the CDR3, the DNA is TGTGCCAGCAGCCCCTCCGGACAGGCAGTCACTGAAGCTTTCTTT.

V is TRBV5-1 and J is TRBJ1-1; TRBD1 matches 10 bases. V dropped 0 bases and J dropped 3; count of bases not matched to a gene: 2. This CDR3 is built from 15 residues. Germline V lookup: CDR1 SGHRS, CDR2 YFSETQ. CDR3 amino acids: CASSLGGTGDTEAFF. CDR3 coding DNA: TGCGCCAGCAGCTTGGGCGGGACAGGGGACACTGAAGCTTTCTTT.